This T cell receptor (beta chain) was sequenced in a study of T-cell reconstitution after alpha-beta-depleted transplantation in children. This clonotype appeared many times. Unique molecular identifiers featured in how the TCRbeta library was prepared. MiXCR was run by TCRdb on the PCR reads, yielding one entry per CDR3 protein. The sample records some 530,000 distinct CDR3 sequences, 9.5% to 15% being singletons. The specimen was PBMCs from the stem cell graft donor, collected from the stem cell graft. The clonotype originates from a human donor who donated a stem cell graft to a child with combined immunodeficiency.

The CDR3 reads CSAREADSYEQYF. The DNA for the CDR3 is TGCAGTGCTAGAGAGGCGGACAGCTACGAGCAGTACTTC. The chain joins TRBV20-1 to TRBJ2-7, with a weak D call TRBD1 (6 bases). Deletions cut 0 bases from V and 3 bases from J, with 9 bases between. Germline V lookup: CDR1 DFQATT, CDR2 SNEGSKA (reference sequence). This CDR3 spans 13 amino acids.